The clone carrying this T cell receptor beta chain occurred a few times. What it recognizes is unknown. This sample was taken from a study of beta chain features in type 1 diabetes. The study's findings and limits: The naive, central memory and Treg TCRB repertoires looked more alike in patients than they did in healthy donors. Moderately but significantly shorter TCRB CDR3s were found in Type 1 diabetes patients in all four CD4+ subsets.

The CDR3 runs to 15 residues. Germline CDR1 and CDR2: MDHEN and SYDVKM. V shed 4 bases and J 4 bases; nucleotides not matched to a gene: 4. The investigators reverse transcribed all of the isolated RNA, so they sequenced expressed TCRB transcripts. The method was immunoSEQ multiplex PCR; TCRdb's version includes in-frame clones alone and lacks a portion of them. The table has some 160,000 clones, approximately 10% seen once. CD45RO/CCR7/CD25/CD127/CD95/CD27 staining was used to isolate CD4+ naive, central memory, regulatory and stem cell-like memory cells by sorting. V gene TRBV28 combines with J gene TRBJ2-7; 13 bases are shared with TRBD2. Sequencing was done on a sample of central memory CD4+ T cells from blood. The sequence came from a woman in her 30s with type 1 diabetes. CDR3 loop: CASSSWTSGSYEQYF. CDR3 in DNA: TGTGCCAGCAGTTCCTGGACTAGCGGGAGTTACGAGCAGTACTTC.